This T cell receptor (beta chain) was obtained from a study of CD8 T cells in ankylosing spondylitis. Broader study findings: Disease-linked clones were reportedly significantly enriched in matched ankylosing spondylitis synovial fluid. Apparently characteristic of ankylosing spondylitis blood was a TCR beta motif (fewer than 10 highly homologous variants). In the blood and synovial fluid of reactive arthritis, some motif variants had been previously reported.

Making the TCR beta libraries involved quantitative 5'-RACE with molecular barcodes. TCRdb ran MiXCR on the 5' RACE reads and lists one entry per CDR3 protein. This repertoire shows about 800,000 distinct CDR3 sequences, approximately 10% found once; its top ten account for under 0.6%. This clonotype has more than one count but fewer than ten. Antigen specificity is unknown. Sequenced material: blood, either unsorted or a sorted T cell fraction (not recorded which). This clonotype was obtained from a male donor with ankylosing spondylitis.

In nucleotides, the CDR3 is TGCAGTGCCGTGGGGGGACAGGGCACCTCCTACGAGCAGTACTTC. Translating gives CSAVGGQGTSYEQYF. The chain has TRBV20-1 and TRBJ2-7; 9 bases are shared with TRBD1. CDR3 size: 15 residues. The germline gives CDR1 DFQATT, CDR2 SNEGSKA (reference sequence). Trimming cost V 6 bases and J 0 bases; bases outside gene matches: 9.